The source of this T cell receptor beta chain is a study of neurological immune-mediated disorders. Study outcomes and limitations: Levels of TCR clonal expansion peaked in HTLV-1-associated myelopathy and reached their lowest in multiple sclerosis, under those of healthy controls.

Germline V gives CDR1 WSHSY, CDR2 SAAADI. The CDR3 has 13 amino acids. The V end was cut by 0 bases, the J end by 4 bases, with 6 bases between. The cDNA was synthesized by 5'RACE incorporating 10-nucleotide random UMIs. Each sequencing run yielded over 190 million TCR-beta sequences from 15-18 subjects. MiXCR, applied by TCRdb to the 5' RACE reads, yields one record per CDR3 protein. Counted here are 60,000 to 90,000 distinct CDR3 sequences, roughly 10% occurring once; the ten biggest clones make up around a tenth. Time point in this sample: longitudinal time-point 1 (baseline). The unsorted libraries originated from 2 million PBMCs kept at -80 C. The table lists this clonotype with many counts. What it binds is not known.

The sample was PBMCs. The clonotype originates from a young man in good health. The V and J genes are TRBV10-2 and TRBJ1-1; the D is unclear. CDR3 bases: TGCGCCAGCAGTGAGTCGGTGACCACTGAAGCTTTCTTT. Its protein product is CASSESVTTEAFF.